This TCR beta chain was recovered during a study of response to subunit inactivated influenza vaccine (dated by TCRdb to 2016 to 2019). The study in broad terms: Deep quantitative T cell receptor repertoire profiling was used in the study to track responses to a trivalent subunit inactivated influenza vaccine. General findings and caveats noted by the study authors: It was suggested by the authors that each seasonal influenza vaccination may recruit only a limited number of new T cells.

The library was obtained by RT-PCR. Sequenced using an Illumina HiSeq 2500. TCRdb itself trimmed the public reads at Q25 with fastp, ran MiXCR and retained productive beta chains. Records with the same CDR3 protein are collapsed into one entry carrying the most frequent genes and DNA. The sample yields approximately 730,000 distinct CDR3 sequences; around 13% were counted once. Clones ranked in the top ten supply 5.5% to 7% of the sample. CDR1 and CDR2 are read off the germline V gene as WSHSY and SAAADI. Taken from cysteine to phenylalanine, the CDR3 has 14 residues. Only the CDR3 part of the read is kept: 42 bases, read in frame from the first base. Ends trimmed: V by 8 bases, J by 10 bases; bases unmatched to a gene: 13. The table lists this clonotype with many counts. Its antigen has not been determined. The record has no base qualities; no much larger clone is one base away.

The sample consisted of PBMCs from blood, taken around 15 days before vaccination. The chain employs TRBV10-2 and TRBJ2-1; TRBD2 lines up with 8 middle nucleotides. This receptor was obtained from a man in his forties or fifties who received an inactivated influenza vaccine. Donor details come from another sample of the same person, matched by shared clones. The bases are TGCGCCAGCGGAGGCGGGACTAGACGCAGCGAGCAGTTCTTC. Its product reads: CASGGGTRRSEQFF.